This passage covers 9 T cell receptor beta chains from one sample sequenced in a study of shared clonotypes between healthy human individuals. The protocol was immunoSEQ multiplex PCR, while the TCRdb copy is restricted to in-frame clones and leaves out a portion. The data hold a few hundred thousand clones, with more than 95% observed a single time. Specimen: naive CD4+ T cells sorted from blood. Subset specified: CD45RA+ positively selected. These receptors all stem from a woman aged 25 to 39 in good health.

The rearrangement joins TRBV28 to TRBJ2-5; D ambiguous. Trimming took 5 bases from V and 5 from J, leaving 15 bases between them. Germline assignment: CDR1 MDHEN and CDR2 SYDVKM. The CDR3 is 14 amino acids. CDR3 coding DNA: TGTGCCAGCAGTACCCAGAGTGGGTTGGAGACCCAGTACTTC. Its protein product is CASSTQSGLETQYF.

The chain employs TRBV6-1 and TRBJ2-5, with D maybe TRBD1 (6 bases). The CDR3 runs 13 residues. V was cut by 4 bases and J by 4 bases, with 10 bases left in between. CDR1 MNHNS and CDR2 SASEGT come from the germline V gene. CDR3 DNA: TGTGCCAGCAGTGCCAGGGGAACAGAGACCCAGTACTTC. It codes for CASSARGTETQYF.

The chain carries TRBV11-1 and TRBJ2-4, with 12 bases aligning to TRBD1. The V gene end was trimmed by 6 bases and the J gene end by 9 bases; junction bases not matched to a gene: 6. The CDR3 covers 14 residues. The germline gives CDR1 SGHAT, CDR2 FQDESV (reference sequence). In nucleotides, the CDR3 is TGTGCCAGCAGTTCCGGGACAGGGGGCGGCATTCAGTACTTC. This sequence encodes CASSSGTGGGIQYF.

The V and J genes are TRBV9 and TRBJ2-7; 10 bases are shared with TRBD2. V dropped 1 base and J dropped 2; count of bases not matched to a gene: 6. Germline V gives CDR1 SGDLS, CDR2 YYNGEE. The CDR3 is 16 residues long. CDR3 in DNA: TGTGCCAGCAGCGTAAGAGCGGGAGGGGTTACCTACGAGCAGTACTTC. Translation gives CASSVRAGGVTYEQYF.

CDR3 region: CASSSHRQGSTYEQYF. The CDR3 DNA reads as TGTGCCAGCAGCTCCCATAGACAGGGATCTACTTACGAGCAGTACTTC. The chain recombines TRBV5-8 with TRBJ2-7; 7 bases are shared with TRBD1. Trimming cost V 3 bases and J 4 bases; bases outside gene matches: 13. From germline, CDR1 is SGHTS and CDR2 YDEGEE. This CDR3 spans 16 amino acids. Together with reference TRBV5-8 and TRBJ2-7, the CDR3 gives the full variable domain: EAGVTQSPTHLIKTRGQQATLRCSPISGHTSVYWYQQALGLGLQFLLWYDEGEERNRGNFPPRFSGRQFPNYSSELNVNALELEDSALYLCASSSHRQGSTYEQYFGPGTRLTVT.

The chain is built from TRBV14 and TRBJ2-6; D is possibly TRBD1 or TRBD2 (6 bases each). Trimming pared 6 bases from V and 0 bases from J, leaving 18 bases between. Per the germline V gene, CDR1 is SGHDN and CDR2 is FVKESK. There are 18 residues in the CDR3. DNA of the CDR3: TGTGCCAGCAGGGGGGGTGGGACAAGACCCTCTGGGGCCAACGTCCTGACTTTC. This encodes CASRGGGTRPSGANVLTF. The variable domain in full, with the rest retrieved from reference TRBV14 and TRBJ2-6, is EAGVTQFPSHSVIEKGQTVTLRCDPISGHDNLYWYRRVMGKEIKFLLHFVKESKQDESGMPNNRFLAERTGGTYSTLKVQPAELEDSGVYFCASRGGGTRPSGANVLTFGAGSRLTVL.

The V gene is TRBV6-5, the J gene TRBJ2-7; no firm D call. Trimming took off 5 bases at V and 2 bases at J, with 13 bases between the two ends. Germline values: CDR1 MNHEY, CDR2 SVGAGI. CDR3 size: 14 residues. DNA for the CDR3: TGTGCCAGCAGTCTAGGGTACGGCCCCTACGAGCAGTACTTC. Residues: CASSLGYGPYEQYF.

J is TRBJ2-7 and V is TRBV7-8; tentative D call: TRBD1 (7 bases). The CDR3 contains 17 residues. Per the germline V gene, CDR1 is SGHVS and CDR2 is FQNEAQ. Trimming pared 0 bases from V and 0 bases from J, leaving 15 bases between. The CDR3 DNA reads as TGTGCCAGCAGCTTAGCCCTACAGGGGCGGGACTCCTACGAGCAGTACTTC. Its protein is CASSLALQGRDSYEQYF.

This chain links TRBV6-5 with TRBJ2-1, with 11 bases matching TRBD2. Trimming cost V 0 bases and J 7 bases; bases outside gene matches: 5. The germline V gene has CDR1 MNHEY and CDR2 SVGAGI. CDR3 length: 16 residues. The CDR3 DNA reads as TGTGCCAGCAGTTACTCTAGCGGGAGGGCCGGTAATGAGCAGTTCTTC. It translates to CASSYSSGRAGNEQFF.